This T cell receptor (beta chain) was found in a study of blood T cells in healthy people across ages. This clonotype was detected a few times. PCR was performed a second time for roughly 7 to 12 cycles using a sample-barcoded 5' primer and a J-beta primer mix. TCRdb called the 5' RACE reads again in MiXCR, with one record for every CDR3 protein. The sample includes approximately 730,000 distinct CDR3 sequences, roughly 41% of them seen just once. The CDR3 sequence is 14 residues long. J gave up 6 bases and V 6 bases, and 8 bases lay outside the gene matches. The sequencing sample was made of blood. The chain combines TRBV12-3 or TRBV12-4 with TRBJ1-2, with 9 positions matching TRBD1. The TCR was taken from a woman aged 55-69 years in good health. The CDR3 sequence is CASSLGGTGNGYTF. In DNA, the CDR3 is TGTGCCAGCAGCTTGGGGGGGACAGGGAATGGCTACACCTTC.